Each of the 3 T cell receptor beta chains below was sequenced from the same sample in a study of response to subunit inactivated influenza vaccine. TCRdb re-analysed the RT-PCR reads in MiXCR, keeping a single row per CDR3 protein. The sample contains 400,000 to 550,000 distinct CDR3 sequences, about 25% of which appear only once. The material sequenced was CD4+ T cells sorted from PBMCs, taken 4 to 6 days after vaccination. Receptor source: a man aged 45-60 years who received an inactivated influenza vaccine.

The chain uses TRBV10-3 and TRBJ1-3, with D maybe TRBD1 (6 bases). The CDR3 is 13 residues long. Trimming left V 6 bases short and J 6 bases short, with 12 bases between. The germline CDR1 and CDR2 sequences are ENHRY and SYGVKD. CDR3 nucleotide sequence: TGTGCCATCAGCGCCGGGACATCAAACACCATATATTTT. It is translated as CAISAGTSNTIYF.

This clonotype was seen at least ten times. CDR3 in amino acids: CASSVGLGIPYNEQFF. CDR3 nucleotide sequence: TGTGCCAGCAGCGTAGGACTAGGGATCCCATACAATGAGCAGTTCTTC. The chain carries TRBV9 and TRBJ2-1; D possibly corresponds to TRBD2 (6 bases). This CDR3 is built from 16 residues. CDR1 and CDR2 from the germline V gene are SGDLS and YYNGEE. Deletions cut 0 bases from V and 4 bases from J, with 14 bases between.

CDR3 DNA sequence: TGCAGCGCCGAAGGGACAGGGGGCTACGAGCAGTACTTC. It encodes CSAEGTGGYEQYF. The rearrangement links TRBV29-1 to TRBJ2-7; 11 bases agree with TRBD1. CDR3 size: 13 residues. With V trimmed by 7 bases and J by 3 bases, 5 bases remained unmatched. The germline gives CDR1 SQVTM, CDR2 ANQGSEA.